In its sample, the clone carrying this T cell receptor (beta chain) was seen a few times. This specimen belongs to a study of blood T cells in healthy people across ages. A second about 7 to 12 cycle PCR used barcoded and J-beta primers. Each cDNA molecule was tagged by a template-switch adaptor with 12 random nucleotides. TCRdb recomputed calls from the 5' RACE reads with MiXCR, one row per CDR3 protein. The repertoire holds over 600,000 distinct CDR3 sequences, with about 61% as singletons. Per germline, CDR1 SQVTM and CDR2 ANQGSEA. This CDR3 region has 14 residues. V was cut by 4 bases and J by 7 bases, with 20 bases left in between. Per-sample yields of isolated PBMCs were at least 6.5 million. Total RNA, at least 5.5 micrograms per sample, was extracted from PBMCs.

The sequenced material came from blood. This TCR came from a man aged 35-49 years in good health. This sequence joins TRBV29-1 and TRBJ2-7, with D possibly matching TRBD2 (6 bases). For the CDR3, the DNA is TGCAGCGTTGGACCCCTGGGGGGTACGGGGGAGCAGTACTTC. Its protein product is CSVGPLGGTGEQYF.